This is a list of T cell receptor beta chains from one sample in a study of shared clonotypes between healthy human individuals. The repertoire was sequenced with immunoSEQ multiplex PCR; TCRdb's copy has only in-frame clones and lacks some. There are roughly 2,300,000 clones in the sample; approximately 90% occur only once, and 0.37% lies in the top ten. Sequencing was carried out using naive CD4+ T cells from PBMCs. These receptors were collected from a man between 18 and 35 years old in good health. Some clones in this sample may be carry-over from other donors' samples. The CDR3 runs from the conserved cysteine through the conserved F or W. The order of the fields is clone size, J gene, D gene, V gene, CDR3 DNA, CDR3 protein. D genes are given only for firm matches. Rows give clone size only sometimes, using once, few, many, or a class for an expanded clone.

- | TRBJ2-5 | - | TRBV11-2 | TGTGCCAGCAGCTTAGATCGCTCTTACGGAACCAGAGAGACCCAGTACTTC | CASSLDRSYGTRETQYF
- | TRBJ2-5 | - | TRBV10-3 | TGTGCCATCAGTGGCAGGGGAGGGGAGACCCAGTACTTC | CAISGRGGETQYF
- | TRBJ1-1 | - | TRBV29-1 | TGCAGCGTTGAATATTTTAAAACAGGGTGGAACACCGAAGCTTTCTTT | CSVEYFKTGWNTEAFF
- | TRBJ2-2 | - | TRBV9 | TGTGCCAGCAGTATAGGACTCCCGCGAGGGACCGGGGAGCTGTTTTTT | CASSIGLPRGTGELFF
- | TRBJ1-5 | - | TRBV7-2 | TGTGCCAGCAGCCTACATAGTCAGCCCCAGCATTTT | CASSLHSQPQHF
once | TRBJ1-3 | - | TRBV4-1 | TGCGCCAGCAGCCAATTACAGCTCTCTGGAAACACCATATATTTT | CASSQLQLSGNTIYF
- | TRBJ2-1 | TRBD2 | TRBV12-5 | TGTGCTAGTGGCCCCGGGACTAGCGAACACTACAATGAGCAGTTCTTC | CASGPGTSEHYNEQFF
once | TRBJ1-3 | - | TRBV4-3 | TGCGCCAGCAGCCAAGCGGCGGCCCTGAGCTCTGGAAACACCATATATTTT | CASSQAAALSSGNTIYF
- | TRBJ1-5 | TRBD1 | TRBV7-2 | TGTGCCAGCAGTCGGGACAGGGGGGAGAATCAGCCCCAGCATTTT | CASSRDRGENQPQHF
- | TRBJ2-7 | - | TRBV19 | TGTGCCAGTAGTACAAGAACCGATATCAGCTCCTACGAGCAGTACTTC | CASSTRTDISSYEQYF
- | TRBJ1-1 | - | TRBV14 | TGTGCCAGCAGCCCGCATATCCGTAACACTGAAGCTTTCTTT | CASSPHIRNTEAFF
- | TRBJ2-1 | TRBD2 | TRBV7-2 | TGTGCCAGCAGCCGCGGACTAGCGGGAGGGGAGGATGAGCAGTTCTTC | CASSRGLAGGEDEQFF
- | TRBJ2-7 | TRBD1 | TRBV28 | TGTGCCAGCAGTTTGCCCAGGGGGAGATACGAGCAGTACTTC | CASSLPRGRYEQYF
- | TRBJ2-3 | TRBD2 | TRBV11-3 | TGTGCCAGCAGCCTCGGGGGGGTGACAGATACGCAGTATTTT | CASSLGGVTDTQYF
- | TRBJ1-2 | TRBD1 | TRBV7-2 | TGTGCCAGCAGCGTGCGGACAGGGGGCACCAACTATGGCTACACCTTC | CASSVRTGGTNYGYTF
- | TRBJ2-7 | - | TRBV9 | TGTGCCAGCAGCGTAGCTGGCGGCTCTCAAGAGGAGCAGTACTTC | CASSVAGGSQEEQYF
- | TRBJ2-7 | - | TRBV5-1 | TGCGCCAGCAGCCCTGAGGGCTACGAGCAGTACTTC | CASSPEGYEQYF
- | TRBJ1-5 | - | TRBV7-2 | TGTGCCAGCAGCTTCGGTGGGTCTGGACAGCCCCAGCATTTT | CASSFGGSGQPQHF
- | TRBJ2-7 | TRBD1 | TRBV7-9 | TGTGCCAGCAGCCCCCAGGGGGCATTGTCCTACGAGCAGTACTTC | CASSPQGALSYEQYF
- | TRBJ2-5 | TRBD1 | TRBV9 | TGTGCCAGCAGCGTAGCGGACAGGGGGGGACAAGAGACCCAGTACTTC | CASSVADRGGQETQYF
- | TRBJ2-5 | - | TRBV7-6 | TGTGCCAGCAGCCACCGGCCAGGGGGCGGGGGCCTCACGGAGACCCAGTACTTC | CASSHRPGGGGLTETQYF
- | TRBJ2-5 | TRBD2 | TRBV7-8 | TGTGCCAGCAGCTTAAAGGGACTAGCGGTATACTTC | CASSLKGLAVYF
- | TRBJ2-1 | - | TRBV7-7 | TGTGCCAGCAGCTTAAGCTTTTACACCAACAATGAGCAGTTCTTC | CASSLSFYTNNEQFF
- | TRBJ2-2 | TRBD2 | TRBV5-6 | TGTGCCAGCACGGGGGCGGGACTAGCGAACACCGGGGAGCTGTTTTTT | CASTGAGLANTGELFF
- | TRBJ2-2 | TRBD2 | TRBV5-1 | TGCGCCAGCAGCTTGGAGCGGGGAGTGCACACCGGGGAGCTGTTTTTT | CASSLERGVHTGELFF
- | TRBJ2-5 | TRBD2 | TRBV5-6 | TGTGCCAGCAGCCAAATTGGGCTAGCGGGGGAGACCCAGTACTTC | CASSQIGLAGETQYF
- | TRBJ2-6 | - | TRBV28 | TGTGCCACCCGCTTCTCCGGGACGATATCTGGGGCCAACGTCCTGACTTTC | CATRFSGTISGANVLTF
- | TRBJ1-1 | TRBD1 | TRBV9 | TGTGCCAGCAGCGTAGAATCGGGACAGGGGGTTACTGAAGCTTTCTTT | CASSVESGQGVTEAFF
- | TRBJ1-6 | TRBD1 | TRBV7-9 | TGTGCCAGCAGCCCCTGGGACAGAGATAATTCACCCCTCCACTTT | CASSPWDRDNSPLHF
few | TRBJ1-5 | - | TRBV14 | TGTGCCAGCAGCTTAAGCCGTCAGCCCCAGCATTTT | CASSLSRQPQHF
- | TRBJ2-4 | - | TRBV30 | TGTGCCTGGGCCGGTGTGACCAAAAACATTCAGTACTTC | CAWAGVTKNIQYF
- | TRBJ2-3 | - | TRBV5-1 | TGCGCCAGCAGCCCAGGACTAGGGGGGAGGACAGATACGCAGTATTTT | CASSPGLGGRTDTQYF
- | TRBJ2-1 | - | TRBV9 | TGTGCCAGCAGCGTATCCGCAAATTGGTACAATGAGCAGTTCTTC | CASSVSANWYNEQFF
- | TRBJ2-7 | - | TRBV5-1 | TGCGCCAGCAGCTTGGACAGGACTGGGGAGCAGTACTTC | CASSLDRTGEQYF
once | TRBJ2-1 | - | TRBV2 | TGTGCCAGCAGCTGGGGGGTATACAATGAGCAGTTCTTC | CASSWGVYNEQFF
- | TRBJ2-6 | - | TRBV5-1 | TGCGCCAGCAGTCGAACCTCTGGGGCCAACGTCCTGACTTTC | CASSRTSGANVLTF
- | TRBJ1-1 | - | TRBV28 | TGTGCCACCGCGCCACCGTCGAACACTGAAGCTTTCTTT | CATAPPSNTEAFF
- | TRBJ2-5 | TRBD2 | TRBV7-3 | TGTGCCAGCAGCCGGGGTATAGGGAGGGAAGAGACCCAGTACTTC | CASSRGIGREETQYF
- | TRBJ1-5 | TRBD1 | TRBV28 | TGTGCCAGCAGCGCTCACCGGGACAGGGGCAATCAGCCCCAGCATTTT | CASSAHRDRGNQPQHF
- | TRBJ2-5 | - | TRBV18 | TGTGCCAGCTCACCCAGGAGGAGCCAAGAGACCCAGTACTTC | CASSPRRSQETQYF
- | TRBJ2-1 | TRBD2 | TRBV27 | TGTGCCAGCAGGGTACAGGGGGCTGGAACTAGCGGGAGGATCAATGAGCAGTTCTTC | CASRVQGAGTSGRINEQFF
- | TRBJ2-7 | TRBD2 | TRBV5-1 | TGCGCCAGCAGCTTGGGGCTAGCGGGAGGCCGAAGCTCCTACGAGCAGTACTTC | CASSLGLAGGRSSYEQYF
- | TRBJ1-2 | TRBD1 | TRBV18 | TGTGCCAGCTCACCCCGACAGGGAGCGGTCGGATACTATGGCTACACCTTC | CASSPRQGAVGYYGYTF
- | TRBJ2-5 | - | TRBV28 | TGTGCCAGCAGTTTGACCGGGCTTACCCAGTACTTC | CASSLTGLTQYF
- | TRBJ2-1 | - | TRBV7-3 | TGTGCCAGCAGCTTGACGCTTTCAGGTTTTGATGAGCAGTTCTTC | CASSLTLSGFDEQFF
- | TRBJ1-1 | - | TRBV7-2 | TGTGCCAGCAGCCAGGAGATGAACACTGAAGCTTTCTTT | CASSQEMNTEAFF
few | TRBJ1-1 | - | TRBV6-5 | TGTGCCAGCAGTGATCCGACAGGACCTGAAGCTTTCTTT | CASSDPTGPEAFF
- | TRBJ1-5 | TRBD1 | TRBV9 | TGTGCCAGCAGCGAGGGACAGGGGGGGGCTCAGCCCCAGCATTTT | CASSEGQGGAQPQHF
- | TRBJ1-2 | - | TRBV5-1 | TGCGCCAGCAGCTTGGTACAAGGAGGTGGCTACACCTTC | CASSLVQGGGYTF
- | TRBJ1-1 | - | TRBV7-9 | TGTGCCAGCAGCTTTCACCCTAGGGGGGGAGGCATGAACACTGAAGCTTTCTTT | CASSFHPRGGGMNTEAFF
- | TRBJ1-3 | - | TRBV28 | TGTGCCAGCAGTCCCGGGACGATCGGAAACACCATATATTTT | CASSPGTIGNTIYF
few | TRBJ1-5 | TRBD1 | TRBV7-9 | TGTGCCAGCAGCCGACAGGGGGCTCAGCCCCAGCATTTT | CASSRQGAQPQHF
- | TRBJ2-3 | - | TRBV7-9 | TGTGCCAGCACCGACTACAGGGAAAGTCCAGATACGCAGTATTTT | CASTDYRESPDTQYF
- | TRBJ2-3 | - | TRBV9 | TGTGCCAGCACCCAGCTATCGGGAGTGGCAGATACGCAGTATTTT | CASTQLSGVADTQYF
- | TRBJ1-3 | - | TRBV30 | TGTGCCTGGAGTGTACAGGGAAACACCATATATTTT | CAWSVQGNTIYF
once | TRBJ2-7 | TRBD2 | TRBV30 | TGTGCCTGGAGTGTTGCCAGCGGGAGTTACGAGCAGTACTTC | CAWSVASGSYEQYF
- | TRBJ1-5 | - | TRBV30 | TGTGCCTGGAGTCGAGGGGCAGGGAGCAATCAGCCCCAGCATTTT | CAWSRGAGSNQPQHF